The rows below give T cell receptor beta chains drawn from one sample of a study of blood T cell repertoires in COVID-19. Only in-frame clones appear in the TCRdb table, and some are missing; sequencing was by immunoSEQ multiplex PCR. The table has 63,000 or so clones, around 83% seen once. Sequenced sample: peripheral blood. Receptors originate from a man between 65 and 80 years old with active COVID-19. Each CDR3 is given with its conserved first and last residue. A D gene is named only where the DNA matches it firmly. Expanded clones get a size class; other rows say once, few or many, or leave the size out.

V	D	size	J	DNA	CDR3
TRBV6-5	TRBD2	NA	TRBJ2-7	TGTGCCAGCAGTTTCCAAGCGGGAGTCCTCGAGCAGTACTTC	CASSFQAGVLEQYF
TRBV6-5	TRBD2	NA	TRBJ2-7	TGTGCCAGCTTCACTAGCGGGAGACCCTACGAGCAGTACTTC	CASFTSGRPYEQYF
TRBV27	TRBD1	NA	TRBJ1-5	TGTGCCAGCAGTTTATGGGGACAGGGAAATCAGCCCCAGCATTTT	CASSLWGQGNQPQHF
TRBV4-2	NA	NA	TRBJ2-3	TGTGCCAGCAGCCTGGGTAGCGGTATCACAGATACGCAGTATTTT	CASSLGSGITDTQYF
TRBV5-6	NA	NA	TRBJ1-1	TGTGCCAGCAGCTTGGTGGGAACAGGGCTTGGGACTGAAGCTTTCTTT	CASSLVGTGLGTEAFF
TRBV9	NA	once	TRBJ2-2	TGTGCCAGCAGCGTAGTGGTGGGCCGACCGAACACCGGGGAGCTGTTTTTT	CASSVVVGRPNTGELFF
TRBV10-3	NA	once	TRBJ1-5	TGTGCCATCAGTGGAGACAGGTCCAATCAGCCCCAGCATTTT	CAISGDRSNQPQHF
TRBV21-1	NA	NA	TRBJ2-1	TGTGCCAGCAGCAAAGGCAGCGGGAGCTATGAGCAGTTCTTC	CASSKGSGSYEQFF
TRBV7-2	NA	NA	TRBJ2-1	TGTGCCAGCAGCCCGCGGGGTCGGGGTGAGCAGTTCTTC	CASSPRGRGEQFF
TRBV9	NA	NA	TRBJ2-2	TGTGCCAGCAGCGTAGATCCGAGTGGAGCCGGGGAGCTGTTTTTT	CASSVDPSGAGELFF
TRBV29-1	TRBD1	NA	TRBJ1-2	TGCAGCGTTGAGGGATGGACAGGGGTTTTCGGTGGCTACACCTTC	CSVEGWTGVFGGYTF
TRBV11-2	NA	NA	TRBJ2-7	TGTGCCAGCAGCTTGGGGCCGCCCTACGAGCAGTACTTC	CASSLGPPYEQYF
TRBV10-3	NA	NA	TRBJ1-6	TGTGCCATCAGTGTGGACAGAAATTCACCCCTCCACTTT	CAISVDRNSPLHF
TRBV18	NA	once	TRBJ2-3	TGTGCCAGCTCACCCGGGACACTCCGCACAGATACGCAGTATTTT	CASSPGTLRTDTQYF
TRBV5-4	TRBD2	NA	TRBJ2-5	TGTGCCAGCAGCTCCGGGACTAGCGCGAAAGAGACCCAGTACTTC	CASSSGTSAKETQYF
TRBV5-1	TRBD1	few	TRBJ1-6	TGCGCCAGCACCGACAGGGTGGGTTCACCCCTCCACTTT	CASTDRVGSPLHF
TRBV6-2/TRBV6-3	TRBD1	NA	TRBJ1-1	TGTGCCAGCAGTGACCGGGACAGGGGCTCCGGGGAAGCTTTCTTT	CASSDRDRGSGEAFF
TRBV10-3	NA	NA	TRBJ1-4	TGTGCCATCAGCGGGGGGGGTAATGAAAAACTGTTTTTT	CAISGGGNEKLFF
TRBV27	NA	NA	TRBJ1-2	TGTGCCAGCAGTTACACAGGAAACTATGGCTACACCTTC	CASSYTGNYGYTF
TRBV6-5	TRBD2	NA	TRBJ2-1	TGTGCCAGCAGCCGCGAGGGCGGGAGAGGCAATGAGCAGTTCTTC	CASSREGGRGNEQFF
TRBV10-2	NA	NA	TRBJ2-2	TGCGCCAGCAGTGCCGTCCTTAGCGGAGCGAACACCGGGGAGCTGTTTTTT	CASSAVLSGANTGELFF
TRBV4-3	NA	NA	TRBJ2-1	TGCGCCAGCAGCCAAGGAGTCCAGCGGGCCTGGGGTGAGCAGTTCTTC	CASSQGVQRAWGEQFF
TRBV20-1	TRBD1	NA	TRBJ1-2	TGCAGTGCTAGCAAGGGGGCCGGCTACACCTTC	CSASKGAGYTF
TRBV4-3	NA	NA	TRBJ2-2	TGCGCCAGCAGCCAAGATTCCGGCGGGGAGCTGTTTTTT	CASSQDSGGELFF
TRBV29-1	TRBD2	NA	TRBJ2-3	TGCAGCGTTGTTGGAGGACTAGCGGGAGTGGTAGATACGCAGTATTTT	CSVVGGLAGVVDTQYF
TRBV30	TRBD1	NA	TRBJ1-1	TGTGCCTGGACCTCGACAGGGGTTGGGGCTGAAGCTTTCTTT	CAWTSTGVGAEAFF
TRBV5-1	NA	NA	TRBJ1-1	TGCGCCAGCAGCTTGGCCGTAATGAGGGACACTGAAGCTTTCTTT	CASSLAVMRDTEAFF
TRBV15	NA	NA	TRBJ1-3	TGTGCCACCAGCAGGTCTCCTGGAAACACCATATATTTT	CATSRSPGNTIYF
TRBV6-5	NA	NA	TRBJ1-5	TGTGCCAGCTGGGCCGTCAATAGCAATCAGCCCCAGCATTTT	CASWAVNSNQPQHF
TRBV30	NA	NA	TRBJ1-2	TGTGCCTGGAGTGTTGGACAGTATGGCTACACCTTC	CAWSVGQYGYTF
TRBV11-2	NA	NA	TRBJ1-4	TGTGCCAGCAGCACGCCCGGTAGGCGGCAGCGCGGTGAAAAACTGTTTTTT	CASSTPGRRQRGEKLFF
TRBV4-2	TRBD1	NA	TRBJ1-2	TGTGCCAGCAGCCAAGTTGGACAGGACTTTTACACCTTC	CASSQVGQDFYTF
TRBV27	NA	few	TRBJ1-4	TGTGCCAGCAGTTTTTCGGGTTTTGAAAAACTGTTTTTT	CASSFSGFEKLFF
TRBV7-8	NA	NA	TRBJ1-5	TGTGCCAGCAGCTTAGGACAGGTCGGCTGGCCCCAGCATTTT	CASSLGQVGWPQHF
TRBV5-1	NA	NA	TRBJ2-7	TGCGCCAGCAGCTGGGGGCGGGCCCGGAGCACCTACGAGCAGTACTTC	CASSWGRARSTYEQYF
TRBV18	NA	NA	TRBJ1-1	TGTGCCAGCTCACCCCAGCCGGGTCGCACTGAAGCTTTCTTT	CASSPQPGRTEAFF
TRBV6-6	NA	NA	TRBJ1-1	TGTGCCAGCATTTCCCCCCCGGGGGAAGCTTTCTTT	CASISPPGEAFF
TRBV30	NA	NA	TRBJ2-7	TGTGCCTGGAGTGTAGCTCTTTCTTTCGAGCAGTACTTC	CAWSVALSFEQYF
TRBV12-3/TRBV12-4	NA	NA	TRBJ2-5	TGTGCCAGCAGTTGGGGGGATACCCAGTACTTC	CASSWGDTQYF
TRBV5-4	NA	NA	TRBJ2-4	TGTGCCAGCAGCTTGATGGGGGGGCAGGACATTCAGTACTTC	CASSLMGGQDIQYF